These T cell receptor beta chains were read from a single sample in a study of blood T cells in healthy people across ages. Each CDR3 protein is one row after TCRdb ran MiXCR on the 5' RACE reads. The data hold about 810,000 distinct CDR3 sequences, with around 36% observed a single time. The sample comprised blood. The source is a man between 18 and 29 years old in good health. The CDR3 runs from the conserved cysteine through the conserved F or W. The D gene is left open where the match is weak. A row's size may be missing; if present it is once, few, many or a size class.

.,few,TRBV6-1,TRBJ2-7,TGTGCCAGCAGTTGGGACAAGCAGTACTTC,CASSWDKQYF
.,many,TRBV30,TRBJ1-2,TGTGCCTGGAGAGGAGGGAACTATGGCTACACCTTC,CAWRGGNYGYTF
.,few,TRBV5-5,TRBJ1-1,TGTGCCAGCAGCTTGGCCCCGAAGGGGGACATGAACACTGAAGCTTTCTTT,CASSLAPKGDMNTEAFF
.,.,TRBV6-2/TRBV6-3,TRBJ1-2,TGTGCCAGCAGTGTTGGGCGTACGTTCTCTGGCTACACCTTC,CASSVGRTFSGYTF
TRBD1,once,TRBV28,TRBJ1-1,TGTGCCACCTTCCGGACAGGGACGAGCACTGAAGCTTTCTTT,CATFRTGTSTEAFF
.,.,TRBV6-1,TRBJ2-1,TGTGCCATCTTCAGGGATCTCCTCTACAATGAGCAGTTCTTC,CAIFRDLLYNEQFF
TRBD2,.,TRBV20-1,TRBJ2-7,TGCAGTTCCTGGGGACTAGCGGGGGGATCCAGCTCCTACAATGAGCAGTACTTC,CSSWGLAGGSSSYNEQYF
.,many,TRBV28,TRBJ2-5,TGTGCCAGCAGTGGGGGGGCCGAAGAGACCCAGTACTTC,CASSGGAEETQYF
TRBD1,.,TRBV28,TRBJ2-1,TGTGCCAGCAGGGCCGGGACAGGGAAATACAATGAGCAGTTCTTC,CASRAGTGKYNEQFF
.,few,TRBV7-9,TRBJ1-4,TGTGCCAGCAGCCCTTGGACAGCCGACGGTAATGAAAAACTGTTTTTT,CASSPWTADGNEKLFF
.,once,TRBV5-1,TRBJ1-1,TGCGCCAGCAGCCGGTCCGGGGAAGGAGACACTGAAGCTTTCTTT,CASSRSGEGDTEAFF
TRBD2,few,TRBV7-2,TRBJ2-7,TGTGCCAGCAGCCATCCCTCTAGCGGGGGGAACTCCTACGAGCAGTACTTC,CASSHPSSGGNSYEQYF
.,.,TRBV29-1,TRBJ1-4,TGCAGCGCGGTCGAGGGGTGGGTCAATGAAAAACTGTTTTTT,CSAVEGWVNEKLFF
.,many,TRBV4-1,TRBJ2-5,TGCGCCAGCAGCCGTGAAATTCAAGAGACCCAGTACTTC,CASSREIQETQYF
TRBD1,.,TRBV4-1,TRBJ2-7,TGCGCCAGCAGCCAAAAAACCGGGACAGAGTACTACGAGCAGTACTTC,CASSQKTGTEYYEQYF
TRBD2,.,TRBV20-1,TRBJ2-1,TGCAGTGCTAGAGGCCTTCTAGCGGGAAACTACAATGAGCAGTTCTTC,CSARGLLAGNYNEQFF